This TCR beta chain was found in a study of untreated major depressive disorder. The germline CDR1 and CDR2 sequences are SGHRS and YFSETQ. V dropped 0 bases and J dropped 5 bases, with 20 bases sitting between them. The CDR3 loop spans 17 amino acids. The repertoire was sequenced with immunoSEQ multiplex PCR; TCRdb's copy has only in-frame clones and lacks some. The sample carries just over 20,000 clones, over 75% recorded once. The chain employs TRBV5-1 and TRBJ1-1; D may be TRBD1 (5 bases). The sequencing input was CD4+ T cells from PBMCs. The clonotype comes from a woman aged 25 to 39 in good health. CDR3 coding DNA: TGCGCCAGCAGCTTGGGCGTGACAGTCGCCGGGGGGACTGAAGCTTTCTTT. Amino acid sequence: CASSLGVTVAGGTEAFF.